This T cell receptor (beta chain) was captured by sequencing in a study of blood T cell repertoires in COVID-19 (dated by TCRdb to 2018 to 2020). Concerning the study at large: ImmuneRACE Cohort 3 recovered participants were defined by two consecutive negative NP/OP PCR tests, healthcare professional clearance, or symptom resolution. The dataset comprised deeply sampled blood TCRbeta repertoires from subjects exposed to, actively infected with, or recovered from COVID-19. HLA class I and class II types, where available, came from metadata supplied by the sample provider rather than from assay-based typing. The material from the prospective study consisted of cDNA or gDNA derived from T cells, B-cell-depleted T cells, or PBMCs. Samples from collaborators originated in the United States, Italy and Spain and spanned both the acute and convalescent phases of COVID-19. The sample metadata nearly always contained a de-identified subject ID, COVID-19 status, age in years and sex. Samples came from the ongoing ImmuneRACE study (first 160 participants) plus 1,254 subjects from 6 global collaborators. A freely available public database, intended as a resource for researchers studying the immune response to SARS-CoV-2, is where the repertoires were released. Summary of the overall study and its limitations: How much clinical and demographic metadata was included differed by source and by participant, and the metadata was provided uncurated.

Participants in the prospective study were aged 18 to 89 years, lived in 20 to 30 United States geographic areas, and enrolled through a virtual design. In the prospective study, participants were assigned to cohorts based on the clinical history participants reported in a screening survey and a study questionnaire. In the prospective study, mobile phlebotomists collected whole blood, serum and a nasopharyngeal or oropharyngeal swab from each participant. Prospective study participants could optionally give additional blood draws and questionnaires over a 2-month period. Prospective study blood samples were shipped either frozen or at room temperature before DNA extraction. TCRbeta CDR3 regions were amplified from genomic DNA using the immunoSEQ Assay, a bias-controlled multiplex PCR. The authors' analysis ran thus. The number of nucleated cells in each sample was estimated by amplification of reference gene primers within the assay. To quantify the absolute abundance of each unique TCRbeta CDR3 rearrangement, sequence reads were collapsed and filtered. For each sample, productive Simpson clonality was calculated as the square root of Simpson's diversity index across productive rearrangements. TCRdb provides this immuneACCESS table in a form limited to in-frame rearrangements. Some clones are lacking; in checked studies, under half of them reflect an unresolved V gene, and why the rest are absent is not known. From that table come the V and J calls and clone size; the DNA was used to work out D and trimming. The sample yields approximately 240,000 clones; roughly nine tenths were counted once. Of the sample, approximately 3% is held by the ten largest clones.

Worth noting for this clone: Its recognized antigen is unknown. The input lacks base qualities; no much larger clone sits a single base away.

From a lookup of the germline V gene, CDR1 and CDR2 are LGHNA and YSLEER. From the cysteine through the phenylalanine, the CDR3 covers 15 amino acids. This entry keeps only the CDR3 DNA: 45 bases, framed from base 1. Unmatched junction bases come to 3, with V trimmed by 0 bases and J by 3 bases. The rearrangement combines TRBV4-3 with TRBJ2-7; TRBD2 fits 9 bases in the junction. The sequenced material came from PBMCs or T cells enriched from blood (not recorded which). This receptor was taken from a woman between 45 and 60 years old in a cohort exposed to, infected with or recovered from COVID-19 (not recorded which). The DNA sequence is TGCGCCAGCAGCCAAGATTGGACTAGCGACTACGAGCAGTACTTC. The translation is CASSQDWTSDYEQYF.